What follows are 19 T cell receptor beta chains derived from one specimen sequenced in a study of CD8 T cells in ankylosing spondylitis. MiXCR was run by TCRdb on the 5' RACE reads, yielding one entry per CDR3 protein. The sample lists around 180,000 distinct CDR3 sequences; 15% to 20% were seen once. Specimen: blood, either unsorted or a sorted T cell fraction (not recorded which). Receptors originate from a male donor aged 10 to 30 with ankylosing spondylitis or in good health (not recorded which).

There are many counts of this clonotype. The chain's CDR3 is CASSRTGGSNQPQHF. CDR3 nucleotide sequence: TGTGCCAGCAGTAGGACAGGGGGTAGCAATCAGCCCCAGCATTTT. The chain employs TRBV6-5 and TRBJ1-5; 10 nucleotides line up with TRBD1. There are 15 residues in the CDR3. V lost 5 bases to trimming and J lost 0 bases; unmatched junction nucleotides: 1. Per the germline V gene, CDR1 is MNHEY and CDR2 is SVGAGI.

This clonotype was seen many times. The chain recombines TRBV5-6 with TRBJ2-1; 9 bases line up with TRBD2. Germline CDR1 and CDR2: SGHDT and YYEEEE. With 5 bases clipped from V and 7 bases from J, the junction kept 7 bases outside the gene matches. CDR3 length: 14 residues. CDR3 bases: TGTGCCAGCAGTCACGGGACTAGCAGGAATGAGCAGTTCTTC. Its translation is CASSHGTSRNEQFF.

This clonotype was seen at least ten times. The V call is TRBV12-3 or TRBV12-4, the J call TRBJ1-4; D perhaps matches TRBD1 (5 bases). This CDR3 contains 14 residues. V was pared by 6 bases and J by 5 bases, with 13 bases between. CDR3 residues: CASRPGPGNEKLFF. In nucleotides, the CDR3 is TGTGCCAGCAGGCCGGGACCCGGCAATGAAAAACTGTTTTTT.

The sample holds many counts of this clonotype. The genes are TRBV4-3 and TRBJ2-7; TRBD2 agrees at 9 bases. This CDR3 comprises 15 residues. Per the germline V gene, CDR1 is LGHNA and CDR2 is YSLEER. With V trimmed by 1 base and J by 4 bases, 5 bases remained unmatched. For the CDR3, the DNA is TGCGCCAGCAGCCAAGGCCTTAGCGGGGGATACGAGCAGTACTTC. Residues: CASSQGLSGGYEQYF.

This clonotype has only a few counts. This could be a read error, since a much larger clone is one nucleotide away. V gene TRBV5-5 combines with J gene TRBJ1-1; no definite D call. Germline CDR1 SGHKS, CDR2 YYEKEE (reference sequence). The germline V and J ends were trimmed by 0 bases and 8 bases, with 14 bases remaining between them. The CDR3 has 14 residues. CDR3 sequence (DNA): TGTGCCAGCAGCTTGGGGGCCTCTCGGGGAGAAGCTTTCTTT. It encodes CASSLGASRGEAFF. Together with reference TRBV5-5 and TRBJ1-1, the CDR3 gives the full variable domain: DAGVTQSPTHLIKTRGQQVTLRCSPISGHKSVSWYQQVLGQGPQFIFQYYEKEERGRGNFPDRFSARQFPNYSSELNVNALLLGDSALYLCASSLGASRGEAFFGQGTRLTVV.

This clonotype was seen repeatedly, ten times or more. The V gene is TRBV12-3 or TRBV12-4, the J gene TRBJ2-7, with 7 bases identical to TRBD1. V gave up 7 bases and J gave up 5 bases; unmatched junction bases: 14. This CDR3 region has 15 residues. The CDR3 coding sequence is TGTGCCAGCACCGTTAGTCGACAGGGTAGGCACGAGCAGTACGTC. Translation gives CASTVSRQGRHEQYV.

The chain employs TRBV20-1 and TRBJ2-7, with 11 bases lining up with TRBD2. V lost 2 bases to trimming and J lost 4 bases; unmatched junction nucleotides: 16. The CDR3 is 18 amino acids. The germline CDR1 and CDR2 sequences are DFQATT and SNEGSKA (reference sequence). The CDR3 nucleotides read TGCAGTGCTAGACCGGGACTAAAAGTCCTAGCGGGAGGATACGAGCAGTACTTC. The encoded protein is CSARPGLKVLAGGYEQYF.

This clonotype was observed at least ten times. The chain carries TRBV10-3 and TRBJ2-3; the match to TRBD2 covers 9 bases. In germline, CDR1 is ENHRY, CDR2 SYGVKD. J gave up 2 bases and V 6 bases, and 3 bases lay outside the gene matches. The CDR3 loop spans 14 amino acids. This CDR3 is CAIRASGTTDTQYF. CDR3 in DNA: TGTGCCATCAGGGCTAGCGGGACCACAGATACGCAGTATTTT.

This clonotype appeared a few times. The V gene is TRBV27, the J gene TRBJ1-5, with D hard to call. The CDR3 runs to 15 residues. Germline lookup yields CDR1 MNHEY and CDR2 SMNVEV (reference sequence). Trimming removed 6 bases at V and 4 bases at J, with 16 bases between. The CDR3 bases are TGTGCCAGCAGCCCAGAAAGGTGGTCGAATCAGCCCCAGCATTTT. It specifies CASSPERWSNQPQHF.

The J gene is TRBJ1-1, the V gene TRBV27; D unclear. The CDR3 sequence is 17 residues long. Germline values: CDR1 MNHEY, CDR2 SMNVEV (reference sequence). V was shortened by 4 bases and J by 3 bases, with 21 bases between the two germline ends. The CDR3, as DNA: TGTGCCAGCAGTTCCTACTTCACCCCGCGGAGTTACACTGAAGCTTTCTTT. It codes for CASSSYFTPRSYTEAFF.

At least ten counts were recorded for this clonotype. The chain recombines TRBV5-6 with TRBJ1-1, with D possibly TRBD1 on 6 matching bases. CDR1 and CDR2 (germline): SGHDT, YYEEEE. V gave up 2 bases and J gave up 2 bases, with 10 bases separating them. CDR3 size: 14 residues. Here the CDR3 DNA reads TGTGCCAGCAGCTTCACAGGGATAAACACTGAAGCTTTCTTT. The encoded protein is CASSFTGINTEAFF.

This clonotype has ten or more counts. The chain combines TRBV5-1 with TRBJ2-7; D may be TRBD1 (6 bases). CDR1 and CDR2 from the germline V gene are SGHRS and YFSETQ. There are 14 residues in the CDR3. Trimming removed 0 bases from V and 2 bases from J, with 9 bases in between. CDR3: CASSLAGDTYEQYF. In DNA form, the CDR3 reads TGCGCCAGCAGCTTGGCAGGGGACACCTACGAGCAGTACTTC.

The table lists this clonotype with many counts. V usage is TRBV7-2 and J usage is TRBJ2-4; 7 bases align to TRBD1. Germline V gene lookup returns CDR1 SGHTA and CDR2 FQGNSA. J gave up 6 bases and V 1 base, and 3 bases lay outside the gene matches. The CDR3 extends over 14 amino acids. CDR3 coding DNA: TGTGCCAGCAGCTTAGAGGGGGCTGTAAACATTCAGTACTTC. Its translation: CASSLEGAVNIQYF.

V and J are TRBV20-1 and TRBJ1-4; D is perhaps TRBD1 (6 bases). CDR1 is DFQATT and CDR2 is SNEGSKA in the germline V gene (reference sequence). The CDR3 runs to 13 residues. The V end lost 2 bases, the J end lost 3 bases, and 7 bases lay between the germline ends. The CDR3 DNA reads as TGCAGTGCTAGAAGGACAGCTAATGAAAAACTGTTTTTT. Translating it yields CSARRTANEKLFF.

V usage is TRBV30 and J usage is TRBJ2-2; 7 bases fit TRBD1. The V gene's germline CDR1 is GTSNPN and CDR2 SVGIG (reference sequence). With V trimmed by 3 bases and J by 1 base, 8 bases remained unmatched. The CDR3 extends over 16 amino acids. For the CDR3, the DNA is TGTGCCTGGAGCCTGTACGACAGGGTGAACACCGGGGAGCTGTTTTTT. This sequence encodes CAWSLYDRVNTGELFF.

The table lists this clonotype with many counts. The gene calls are TRBV7-6 and TRBJ2-3, with D perhaps TRBD2 (6 bases). The germline CDR1 and CDR2 sequences are SGHVS and FNYEAQ. The CDR3 consists of 17 residues. The V and J ends lost 1 base and 5 bases respectively, with 19 bases between them. CDR3 sequence reads: CASSLVSGATSEDTQYF. DNA of the CDR3: TGTGCCAGCAGCTTAGTTTCGGGAGCAACCTCGGAAGATACGCAGTATTTT.

The chain has TRBV12-3 or TRBV12-4 and TRBJ2-7; D may be TRBD1 or TRBD2 (6 bases each). V gave up 6 bases and J gave up 5 bases, with 20 bases separating them. The CDR3 totals 15 residues. This CDR3 is CASSPSRGAVDEQYF. DNA for the CDR3: TGTGCCAGCAGCCCATCGAGGGGGGCGGTCGACGAGCAGTACTTC.

V and J are TRBV29-1 and TRBJ2-4, with 13 bases that match TRBD2. Germline V gene lookup returns CDR1 SQVTM and CDR2 ANQGSEA. V was clipped by 6 bases and J by 0 bases; unmatched bases: 8. This CDR3 comprises 17 residues. The CDR3 is CSVGTSGATLAKNIQYF. The CDR3 region has the DNA TGCAGCGTAGGGACTAGCGGGGCAACCTTAGCCAAAAACATTCAGTACTTC.

This clonotype was seen many times. The chain employs TRBV20-1 and TRBJ2-1, with D perhaps given as TRBD1 or TRBD2 (5 bases each). Per germline, CDR1 DFQATT and CDR2 SNEGSKA (reference sequence). V dropped 2 bases and J dropped 10 bases, with 15 bases sitting between them. The CDR3 is made up of 13 amino acids. The CDR3 DNA reads TGCAGTGCTAGAACCGGGACCCCTCCAGAGCAGTTCTTC. This sequence encodes CSARTGTPPEQFF.